The 30 T cell receptor beta chains listed next were all sequenced from one sample in a study of blood T cell repertoires in COVID-19. Clones were read by immunoSEQ multiplex PCR, and TCRdb kept only the in-frame ones, dropping some. In the table there are just over 650,000 clones, over 80% of which are singletons. The material sequenced was peripheral blood. These receptors all stem from a woman aged 18-29 years with acute or convalescent COVID-19.

V gene TRBV4-1 combines with J gene TRBJ1-1; D is ambiguous. The V gene's germline CDR1 is MGHRA and CDR2 YSYEKL. Trimming shortened V by 4 bases and J by 2 bases, and 11 bases separated the two germline ends. This CDR3 region has 14 residues. CDR3 in amino acids: CASSRGWDNTEAFF. In DNA, the CDR3 is TGCGCCAGCAGCCGAGGGTGGGATAACACTGAAGCTTTCTTT.

The genes are TRBV6-5 and TRBJ1-1, with D maybe TRBD1 (6 bases). The germline V gene encodes CDR1 MNHEY and CDR2 SVGAGI. The CDR3 length is 16 residues. Trimming pared 4 bases from V and 0 bases from J, leaving 15 bases between. In DNA, the CDR3 is TGTGCCAGCAGTTGGCCCCTTGACAGGTTGAACACTGAAGCTTTCTTT. Translating gives CASSWPLDRLNTEAFF.

The chain uses TRBV5-1 and TRBJ1-1; no definite D call. V was cut by 4 bases and J by 7 bases, with 17 bases left in between. The CDR3 loop spans 14 amino acids. Germline V gene data show CDR1 as SGHRS and CDR2 as YFSETQ. The CDR3 protein is CASSEEGGSIEAFF. The CDR3 DNA follows: TGCGCCAGCAGCGAGGAAGGAGGAAGTATTGAAGCTTTCTTT. Full variable domain (outside the CDR3, taken from reference TRBV5-1 and TRBJ1-1): KAGVTQTPRYLIKTRGQQVTLSCSPISGHRSVSWYQQTPGQGLQFLFEYFSETQRNKGNFPGRFSGRQFSNSRSEMNVSTLELGDSALYLCASSEEGGSIEAFFGQGTRLTVV.

The chain joins TRBV5-4 to TRBJ2-2; 12 bases map to TRBD2. The CDR3 sequence is 16 residues long. CDR1 SGHNT and CDR2 YYREEE come from the germline V gene (reference sequence). V was pared by 3 bases and J by 4 bases, with 4 bases of the junction left unmatched. The CDR3 DNA reads TGTGCCAGCAGCTCGCCGGGACTAGCGGGCACCGGGGAGCTGTTTTTT. As protein: CASSSPGLAGTGELFF.

The chain carries TRBV7-9 and TRBJ2-3; D is undetermined. V was cut by 5 bases and J by 0 bases, with 12 bases left in between. CDR1 is SEHNR, CDR2 FQNEAQ, per germline (reference sequence). The CDR3 has 15 amino acids. The DNA of the CDR3 is TGTGCCAGCAGCCCCTCCCCCAGAAGCACAGATACGCAGTATTTT. The encoded protein is CASSPSPRSTDTQYF.

The genes are TRBV3-1 (or the pseudogene TRBV3-2) and TRBJ1-2, with TRBD1 as a possible D gene (5 bases). CDR1 and CDR2 (germline): LGHDT, YNNKEL (reference sequence). The CDR3 has 15 residues. Between the trimmed V and J ends, which lost 3 bases and 2 bases, there was a span of 13 bases. The CDR3 sequence: CASSQEPTANYGYTF. The CDR3, as DNA: TGTGCCAGCAGCCAGGAGCCGACAGCCAACTATGGCTACACCTTC.

This rearrangement joins TRBV13 to TRBJ2-4; TRBD2 might be the D (6 bases). CDR1 PRHDT and CDR2 FYEKMQ come from the germline V gene (reference sequence). Trimming took 5 bases from V and 7 from J, leaving 12 bases between them. The CDR3 is 13 residues long. The CDR3 spells CASSPGTGNIQYF. The CDR3 DNA reads TGTGCCAGCAGCCCCGGGACTGGGAACATTCAGTACTTC.

The J gene is TRBJ1-2, the V gene TRBV19; 8 positions agree with TRBD1. J was trimmed by 7 bases and V by 7 bases; bases with no gene match: 5. The germline V gene encodes CDR1 LNHDA and CDR2 SQIVND (reference sequence). This CDR3 comprises 12 residues. CDR3 residues: CASKAGGLGYTF. For the CDR3, the DNA is TGTGCCAGTAAGGCAGGGGGCCTTGGCTACACCTTC.

This chain connects TRBV19 to TRBJ2-7; D remains ambiguous. CDR3 length: 14 residues. Germline CDR1 LNHDA, CDR2 SQIVND (reference sequence). Deletions cut 3 bases from V and 1 base from J, with 10 bases between. The CDR3 region has the DNA TGTGCCAGTAGTATGATCATGGAGTCCTACGAGCAGTACTTC. It translates to CASSMIMESYEQYF.

The J gene is TRBJ1-2, the V gene TRBV28; TRBD1 is a possible D gene (6 bases). The CDR3 runs to 15 residues. Trimming cost V 6 bases and J 1 base, with 15 bases left between them. Per germline, CDR1 MDHEN and CDR2 SYDVKM. Written as DNA, the CDR3 is TGTGCCAGCAGACCACTTGGGACAAGTAACTATGGCTACACCTTC. Encoded protein: CASRPLGTSNYGYTF.

This CDR3 reads CASSATGTGANGYTF. The CDR3 DNA sequence: TGTGCCAGCAGCGCGACCGGGACAGGGGCGAATGGCTACACCTTC. The J gene is TRBJ1-2, the V gene TRBV7-9; 10 bases fit TRBD1. Germline loops: CDR1 SEHNR, CDR2 FQNEAQ (reference sequence). J gave up 6 bases and V 5 bases, and 9 bases lay outside the gene matches. The CDR3 is 15 residues long.

This clone has just one count. The chain recombines TRBV4-3 with TRBJ1-6; D ambiguous. The germline V gene encodes CDR1 LGHNA and CDR2 YSLEER. V was cut by 0 bases and J by 2 bases, with 14 bases left in between. CDR3 length equals 18 residues. In nucleotides, the CDR3 is TGCGCCAGCAGCCAAGATCTTGAAGTGGAGGCCTATAATTCACCCCTCCACTTT. Its protein product is CASSQDLEVEAYNSPLHF.

The V call is TRBV24-1, the J call TRBJ2-7, with 8 bases aligning to TRBD1. With 6 bases clipped from V and 3 bases from J, the junction kept 21 bases outside the gene matches. The CDR3 loop spans 19 amino acids. The V gene's germline CDR1 is KGHDR and CDR2 SFDVKD. CDR3 region: CATSPPGQEGHPSYYEQYF. The CDR3 coding sequence is TGTGCCACCAGTCCCCCGGGACAGGAAGGTCATCCTAGCTACTACGAGCAGTACTTC.

This chain uses TRBV1 with TRBJ1-2. TRBV1 is flagged as a pseudogene. CDR3 size: 15 residues. CDR3 sequence (DNA): TGCACCAGCAGCCCCAAAGAGGCTGGCAACTATGGCTACACCTTC. This translates into CTSSPKEAGNYGYTF.

The V and J genes are TRBV11-2 and TRBJ1-2; 12 bases are shared with TRBD1. Germline V gives CDR1 SGHAT, CDR2 FQNNGV. The CDR3 contains 17 residues. Losses at the gene ends were 2 bases for V and 0 bases for J; bases not matched to a gene: 4. CDR3 protein: CASSLSGTGGSNYGYTF. The CDR3 region has the DNA TGTGCCAGCAGCTTAAGCGGGACAGGGGGCTCTAACTATGGCTACACCTTC.

The rearrangement uses TRBV19 and TRBJ1-2; unclear D gene. Trimming shortened V by 3 bases and J by 7 bases, and 9 bases separated the two germline ends. CDR1 is LNHDA, CDR2 SQIVND, per germline (reference sequence). The CDR3 totals 12 residues. The CDR3 reads CASSIWSGGYTF. CDR3 sequence (DNA): TGTGCCAGTAGTATTTGGTCCGGTGGCTACACCTTC.

The CDR3 bases are TGTGCCAGCAGCTTACGCCTAGGTGCAACCGGGGAGCTGTTTTTT. Translating it yields CASSLRLGATGELFF. V and J are TRBV7-2 and TRBJ2-2; D is unresolved. CDR3 length: 15 residues. Germline assignment: CDR1 SGHTA and CDR2 FQGNSA. The germline V and J ends were trimmed by 2 bases and 5 bases, with 12 bases remaining between them.

The V gene is TRBV3-1 (or the pseudogene TRBV3-2), the J gene TRBJ2-5; 9 positions match TRBD1. The CDR3 spans 17 residues. CDR1 LGHDT and CDR2 YNNKEL come from the germline V gene (reference sequence). V shed 5 bases and J 6 bases; nucleotides not matched to a gene: 16. For the CDR3, the DNA is TGTGCCAGCAGCATGAGGGTCCGAGACAGGGGGTACAAGACCCAGTACTTC. It codes for CASSMRVRDRGYKTQYF.

The gene calls are TRBV10-3 and TRBJ2-7; maybe TRBD1 (6 bases). The CDR3 has 14 amino acids. Trimming stripped 4 bases from V and 3 bases from J, with 13 bases between. Germline V gene sequence: CDR1 ENHRY, CDR2 SYGVKD. CDR3 sequence (DNA): TGTGCCATCAGTGGACCGGGACACCGCTACGAGCAGTACTTC. Translation gives CAISGPGHRYEQYF.

As concerns this clone: At the DNA level, this CDR3 is encoded by other sequences in the same sample as well. The chain employs TRBV6-5 and TRBJ2-7; D is possibly TRBD2 (5 bases). The CDR3 totals 11 residues. From germline, CDR1 is MNHEY and CDR2 SVGAGI. V lost 6 bases and J 6 bases, leaving 9 bases between the germline ends. The CDR3 here is CASSREGEQYF. CDR3 DNA: TGTGCCAGCAGCCGTGAGGGCGAGCAGTACTTC.

In its sample, this clone was seen once. This chain uses TRBV5-5 with TRBJ1-1, with D possibly being TRBD1 (5 bases). The V end was cut by 0 bases, the J end by 5 bases, with 14 bases between. The CDR3 runs 15 residues. CDR1 SGHKS and CDR2 YYEKEE come from the germline V gene (reference sequence). The CDR3 DNA is TGTGCCAGCAGCTTGGTATTACAGGCTAGAACTGAAGCTTTCTTT. As protein: CASSLVLQARTEAFF.

The chain combines TRBV5-1 with TRBJ1-2; 9 nucleotides align to TRBD1. The CDR3 runs to 14 residues. From germline, CDR1 is SGHRS and CDR2 YFSETQ. Trimming cost V 4 bases and J 7 bases; bases outside gene matches: 8. The CDR3 DNA is TGCGCCAGCAGCCCCGGACAGGGGATCTCTGGCTACACCTTC. Its translation: CASSPGQGISGYTF.

This chain joins TRBV25-1 and TRBJ1-1; 9 bases line up with TRBD1. The CDR3 runs to 13 residues. The ends lost 7 bases at V and 6 bases at J; junction bases unmatched: 6. The germline V gene encodes CDR1 MGHDK and CDR2 SYGVNS. The DNA for the CDR3 is TGTGCCAGCAAACAGGGGGCCTGGTCTGAAGCTTTCTTT. As protein: CASKQGAWSEAFF.

This chain joins TRBV19 and TRBJ2-2; possibly TRBD2 for D (6 bases). This CDR3 contains 14 residues. The germline V gene encodes CDR1 LNHDA and CDR2 SQIVND (reference sequence). V was shortened by 3 bases and J by 4 bases, with 9 bases between the two germline ends. The CDR3 is CASSMGLPTGELFF. The DNA of the CDR3 is TGTGCCAGTAGTATGGGACTCCCCACCGGGGAGCTGTTTTTT.

This rearrangement joins TRBV7-9 to TRBJ1-4; no reliable D call. V lost 7 bases and J 7 bases, leaving 19 bases between the germline ends. The CDR3 is made up of 15 amino acids. CDR1 is SEHNR, CDR2 FQNEAQ, per germline (reference sequence). This CDR3 is CASMPRGLVGEKLFF. CDR3 DNA sequence: TGTGCCAGCATGCCCCGGGGTTTGGTGGGTGAAAAACTGTTTTTT. Full variable domain (remainder filled in from reference TRBV7-9 and TRBJ1-4): DTGVSQNPRHKITKRGQNVTFRCDPISEHNRLYWYRQTLGQGPEFLTYFQNEAQLEKSRLLSDRFSAERPKGSFSTLEIQRTEQGDSAMYLCASMPRGLVGEKLFFGSGTQLSVL.

The genes are TRBV25-1 and TRBJ2-5; 9 nucleotides match TRBD2. Germline CDR1 MGHDK, CDR2 SYGVNS. The CDR3 runs to 15 residues. V lost 2 bases and J lost 5; bases outside the gene matches: 6. CDR3 nucleotide sequence: TGTGCCAGCAGTGAACTTGCGGGGGGGCGGGAGACCCAGTACTTC. Its protein is CASSELAGGRETQYF.

The gene calls are TRBV30 and TRBJ2-5; D may be TRBD1 (6 bases). Per germline, CDR1 GTSNPN and CDR2 SVGIG (reference sequence). The CDR3 length is 12 residues. V was cut by 0 bases and J by 4 bases, with 6 bases left in between. The CDR3 sequence: CAWSVGGETQYF. CDR3 coding DNA: TGTGCCTGGAGTGTAGGGGGAGAGACCCAGTACTTC. The variable domain in full, with the rest retrieved from reference TRBV30 and TRBJ2-5, is SQTIHQWPATLVQPVGSPLSLECTVEGTSNPNLYWYRQAAGRGLQLLFYSVGIGQISSEVPQNLSASRPQDRQFILSSKKLLLSDSGFYLCAWSVGGETQYFGPGTRLLVL.

The J gene is TRBJ2-1, the V gene TRBV28; 11 nucleotides agree with TRBD2. The CDR3 contains 21 residues. Germline CDR1 MDHEN, CDR2 SYDVKM. V lost 3 bases to trimming and J lost 0 bases; unmatched junction nucleotides: 16. CDR3 region: CASSLVLELLAGEHSYNEQFF. Written as DNA, the CDR3 is TGTGCCAGCAGTTTGGTCCTGGAGTTACTAGCGGGGGAGCACTCCTACAATGAGCAGTTCTTC.

This clone was seen more than once but under ten times. Germline and junction disagree at one end, which may indicate a read error. V gene TRBV24-1 combines with J gene TRBJ1-4, with TRBD1 as a possible D gene (5 bases). The CDR3 length is 17 residues. Germline V gene data show CDR1 as KGHDR and CDR2 as SFDVKD. This chain's CDR3 is CATSDSRWTNRYDKLFF. In DNA, the CDR3 is TGTGCCACCAGTGATTCCCGGTGGACAAACCGATATGACAAACTGTTTTTT.

V gene TRBV9 combines with J gene TRBJ1-2; 11 positions agree with TRBD1. The CDR3 is made up of 15 amino acids. Germline V CDR1 and CDR2: SGDLS, YYNGEE. Germline trimming cut 2 bases from V and 4 bases from J; bases unmatched to any gene: 4. This CDR3 is CASSVWTGGSYGYTF. The CDR3 DNA reads TGTGCCAGCAGCGTTTGGACAGGGGGCAGCTATGGCTACACCTTC.